The sequence of this TCR beta chain was determined in a study of regulatory T cells in long-lasting Graves disease. Findings and caveats of the study: When disease was persistent, TRBV28, TRBJ1-2 and TRBJ2-5 were the favored segments.

Time point of the sample: newly diagnosed GD, antithyroid drugs for less than 3 months. RNA from PBMCs was the source of the TCR library. Clinicians diagnosed Graves' disease using American Thyroid Association guidelines. V lost 3 bases, J lost 5 bases, and 8 bases lay in between. Germline lookup yields CDR1 MNHNS and CDR2 SASEGT. The length of the CDR3 is 13 residues. The TCR beta library used iRepertoire HTBI primers with Arm-PCR amplification of CDR3. MiXCR, run by TCRdb on the multiplex PCR reads, gives a single entry per CDR3 protein. The sample records about 470,000 distinct CDR3 sequences, about 16% being singletons. This clonotype has just a few counts. No antigen is known for it. These data are also associated with another study on T cells in Graves' hyperthyroidism and ophthalmopathy.

The sequenced sample was peripheral blood mononuclear cells (PBMCs), obtained at new diagnosis, from a patient treated with antithyroid drugs. The origin of this receptor is a woman in her twenties or thirties with Graves disease. This rearrangement joins TRBV6-1 to TRBJ1-5; D call uncertain. For the CDR3, the DNA is TGTGCCAGCAGTGACTCCTGGGATCAGCCCCAGCATTTT. It is translated as CASSDSWDQPQHF.